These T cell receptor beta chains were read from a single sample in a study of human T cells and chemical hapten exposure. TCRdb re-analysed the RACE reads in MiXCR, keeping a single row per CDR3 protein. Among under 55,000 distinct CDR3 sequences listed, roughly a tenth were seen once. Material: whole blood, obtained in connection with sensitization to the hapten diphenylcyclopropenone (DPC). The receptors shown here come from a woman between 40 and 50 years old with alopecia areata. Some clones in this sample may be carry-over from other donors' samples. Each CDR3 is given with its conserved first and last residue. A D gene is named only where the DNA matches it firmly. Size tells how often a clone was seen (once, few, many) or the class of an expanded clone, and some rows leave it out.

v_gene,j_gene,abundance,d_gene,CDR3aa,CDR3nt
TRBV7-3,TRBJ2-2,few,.,CASKPTSDVGGELFF,TGTGCCAGCAAGCCCACCTCTGACGTAGGCGGGGAGCTGTTTTTT
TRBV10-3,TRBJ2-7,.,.,CAISGSGAYEQYF,TGTGCCATCAGTGGGTCGGGGGCGTACGAGCAGTACTTC
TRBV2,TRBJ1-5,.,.,CASNLELVQPQHF,TGTGCCAGCAATCTAGAACTAGTGCAGCCCCAGCATTTT
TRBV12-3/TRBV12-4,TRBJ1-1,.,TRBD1,CASSWTGETEAFF,TGTGCCAGCAGTTGGACAGGGGAGACTGAAGCTTTCTTT
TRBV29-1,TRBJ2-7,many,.,CSVEGGVGEQYF,TGCAGCGTTGAGGGTGGTGTGGGCGAGCAGTACTTC
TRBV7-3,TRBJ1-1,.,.,CASSLNPTGSRTEAFF,TGTGCCAGCAGCTTAAATCCAACAGGAAGTCGGACTGAAGCTTTCTTT
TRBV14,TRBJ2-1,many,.,CASSPDLAYSYNEQFF,TGTGCCAGCAGCCCAGATCTAGCTTACTCCTACAATGAGCAGTTCTTC
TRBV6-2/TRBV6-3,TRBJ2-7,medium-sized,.,CASRDLDSSDYEQYF,TGTGCCAGCAGAGATCTGGACAGCTCGGATTACGAGCAGTACTTC
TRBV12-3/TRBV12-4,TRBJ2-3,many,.,CASRLWDTQYF,TGTGCCAGCAGGCTCTGGGATACGCAGTATTTT
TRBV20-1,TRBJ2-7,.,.,CSARAPAHYEQYF,TGCAGTGCTAGAGCACCAGCTCACTACGAGCAGTACTTC
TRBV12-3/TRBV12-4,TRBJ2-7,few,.,CASSPDSYEQYF,TGTGCCAGCAGTCCCGACAGCTACGAGCAGTACTTC
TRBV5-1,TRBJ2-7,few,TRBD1,CASRDSGTGAWEQYF,TGCGCCAGCAGGGACTCCGGGACAGGGGCGTGGGAGCAGTACTTC
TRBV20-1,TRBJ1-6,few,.,CSANLAGQWNSPLHF,TGCAGTGCCAATTTGGCAGGGCAATGGAATTCACCCCTCCACTTT
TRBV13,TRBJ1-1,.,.,CASSLYGSTEAFF,TGTGCCAGCAGCCTGTATGGGTCCACTGAAGCTTTCTTT
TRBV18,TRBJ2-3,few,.,CASSPRTDTQYF,TGTGCCAGCTCACCCAGGACAGATACGCAGTATTTT
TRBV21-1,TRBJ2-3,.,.,CASGRGTDTQYF,TGTGCCTCCGGGCGGGGGACAGATACGCAGTATTTT
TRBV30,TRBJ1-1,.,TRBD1,CAWSVDDRGLKAFF,TGTGCCTGGAGTGTTGACGACAGGGGGTTAAAGGCTTTCTTT
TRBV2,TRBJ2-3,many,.,CASLEATGHSREDTQYF,TGTGCCAGCCTTGAGGCTACGGGACACTCGAGGGAAGATACGCAGTATTTT
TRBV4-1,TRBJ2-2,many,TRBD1,CASSPRTGGRTGELFF,TGCGCCAGCAGCCCCCGAACAGGGGGCAGGACCGGGGAGCTGTTTTTT
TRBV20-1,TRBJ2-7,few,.,CSARGASDPYEQYF,TGCAGTGCTAGAGGCGCGAGCGACCCCTACGAGCAGTACTTC
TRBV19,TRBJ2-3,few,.,CATLSRHHSLDTQYF,TGTGCCACTCTCTCCCGTCATCACTCCCTGGATACGCAGTATTTT
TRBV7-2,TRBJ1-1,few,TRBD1,CASSTRQGQNTEAFF,TGTGCCAGCAGCACTCGACAGGGACAAAACACTGAAGCTTTCTTT
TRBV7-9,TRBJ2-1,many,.,CASRGRGDEQFF,TGTGCCAGCAGGGGGCGCGGCGATGAGCAGTTCTTC
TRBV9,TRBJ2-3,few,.,CASSVAPATDTQYF,TGTGCCAGCAGCGTAGCCCCTGCCACAGATACGCAGTATTTT
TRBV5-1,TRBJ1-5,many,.,CASSPDPQVYSNQPQHF,TGCGCCAGCAGCCCAGACCCCCAGGTTTATAGCAATCAGCCCCAGCATTTT
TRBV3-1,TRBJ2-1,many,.,CASSRQGNEQFF,TGTGCCAGCAGCCGTCAGGGAAATGAGCAGTTCTTC
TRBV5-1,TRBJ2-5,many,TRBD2,CASSSGLAGDAETQYF,TGCGCCAGCAGCTCGGGACTAGCGGGGGACGCAGAGACCCAGTACTTC
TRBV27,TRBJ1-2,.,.,CASSQHWNYGYTF,TGTGCCAGCAGCCAACACTGGAACTATGGCTACACCTTC
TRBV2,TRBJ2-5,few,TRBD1,CASSEWDREIF,TGTGCCAGCAGTGAATGGGACAGGGAGATCTTC
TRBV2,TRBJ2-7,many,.,CASSGNRVSYEQYF,TGTGCCAGCAGTGGGAACAGGGTTTCCTACGAGCAGTACTTC
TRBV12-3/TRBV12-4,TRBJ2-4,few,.,CASGKDGAKNIQYF,TGTGCCAGCGGGAAGGACGGGGCCAAAAACATTCAGTACTTC
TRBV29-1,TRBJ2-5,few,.,CSAKGSQETQYF,TGCAGCGCGAAAGGGAGCCAAGAGACCCAGTACTTC
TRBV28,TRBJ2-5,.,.,CASRGLETQYF,TGTGCCAGCAGGGGCTTGGAGACCCAGTACTTC
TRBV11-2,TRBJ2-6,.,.,CASTQTGSGANVLTF,TGTGCCAGCACCCAGACGGGGTCTGGGGCCAACGTCCTGACTTTC
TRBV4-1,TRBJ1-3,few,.,CASSQVTGSGTIYF,TGCGCCAGCAGCCAAGTCACCGGGTCGGGAACCATATATTTT
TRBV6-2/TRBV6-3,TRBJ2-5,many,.,CASRTLPGLPGGETQYF,TGTGCCAGCAGGACCCTACCGGGACTCCCAGGAGGGGAGACCCAGTACTTC
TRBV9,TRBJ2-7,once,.,CASSPGGSTYEQYF,TGTGCCAGCAGCCCCGGGGGATCAACCTACGAGCAGTACTTC
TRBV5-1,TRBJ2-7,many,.,CASSFPGPQQYF,TGCGCCAGCAGCTTTCCGGGGCCGCAGCAGTACTTC
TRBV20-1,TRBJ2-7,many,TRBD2,CSATEPGGSSYEQYF,TGCAGTGCTACCGAACCCGGGGGGAGCTCCTACGAGCAGTACTTC
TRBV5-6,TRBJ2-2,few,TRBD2,CASSDATSGLGGELFF,TGTGCCAGCAGCGACGCCACTAGCGGGCTGGGCGGGGAGCTGTTTTTT
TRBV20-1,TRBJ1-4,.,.,CSARDHQGTNEKLFF,TGCAGTGCTAGAGATCACCAGGGAACTAATGAAAAACTGTTTTTT
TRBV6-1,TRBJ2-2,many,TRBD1,CASSEKGAGGTGELFF,TGTGCCAGCAGTGAGAAGGGGGCCGGCGGCACCGGGGAGCTGTTTTTT
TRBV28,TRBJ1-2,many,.,CASTEIDGYTF,TGTGCCAGCACCGAGATCGATGGCTACACCTTC
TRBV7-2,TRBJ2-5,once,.,CASSLTLVQETQYF,TGTGCCAGCAGCTTAACACTGGTACAAGAGACCCAGTACTTC
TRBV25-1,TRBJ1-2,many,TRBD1,CASSRGRGNYGYTF,TGTGCCAGCAGTCGGGGCAGGGGGAACTATGGCTACACCTTC
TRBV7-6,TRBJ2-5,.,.,CTTGLYQETQYF,TGCACCACTGGGCTTTACCAAGAGACCCAGTACTTC
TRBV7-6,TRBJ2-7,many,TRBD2,CASSQLGTSGPYEQYF,TGTGCCAGCAGCCAGCTTGGGACTAGCGGTCCATACGAGCAGTACTTC
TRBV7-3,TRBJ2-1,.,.,CASSLTGRTYEQFF,TGTGCCAGCAGCTTAACGGGACGGACTTATGAGCAGTTCTTC
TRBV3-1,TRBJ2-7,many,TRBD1,CATEPGQPPYEQYF,TGTGCCACCGAACCGGGACAGCCACCCTACGAGCAGTACTTC
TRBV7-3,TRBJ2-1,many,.,CASSSLPGTQPYNEQFF,TGTGCCAGCAGCTCCTTACCCGGGACCCAGCCCTACAATGAGCAGTTCTTC
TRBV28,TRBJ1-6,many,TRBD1,CASSSLGDSHNSPLHF,TGTGCCAGCAGTTCCCTCGGGGACAGTCATAATTCACCCCTCCACTTT
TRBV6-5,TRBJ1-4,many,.,CASSRFFGSTNEKLFF,TGTGCCAGCAGCCGCTTTTTCGGTTCAACTAATGAAAAACTGTTTTTT
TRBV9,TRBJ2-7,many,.,CASSAGGYRGSEQYF,TGTGCCAGCAGCGCGGGGGGCTATAGAGGTTCCGAGCAGTACTTC
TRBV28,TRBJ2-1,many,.,CASSPITSGDRNEQFF,TGTGCCAGCAGTCCTATTACCTCAGGGGACCGCAATGAGCAGTTCTTC
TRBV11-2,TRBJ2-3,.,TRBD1,CTSSLQGQGGSDTQYF,TGTACCAGCAGCCTCCAGGGACAGGGGGGATCAGATACGCAGTATTTT